These T cell receptor beta chains were read from a single sample in a study of T-cell reconstitution after alpha-beta-depleted transplantation in children. From the PCR reads, TCRdb called clonotypes with MiXCR, one entry per CDR3 protein. The data show about 200,000 distinct CDR3 sequences, with approximately 7% seen just once and 5.5% to 6.5% held by the top ten. The specimen comprised PBMCs, sampled before TCRalphabeta/CD19-depleted stem cell transplant. Receptors originate from a boy under 10 years old with acute lymphoblastic leukemia, due to receive a stem cell transplant. The CDR3 runs from the conserved cysteine through the conserved F or W. D genes are given only for firm matches. Clone sizes are given selectively: once, few, many, or a class where the clone is expanded.

d_gene | j_gene | abundance | v_gene | CDR3aa | CDR3nt
NA | TRBJ1-5 | few | TRBV18 | CASSPYGPSNQPQHF | TGTGCCAGCTCACCGTACGGCCCAAGCAATCAGCCCCAGCATTTT
TRBD1 | TRBJ2-7 | many | TRBV6-6 | CASAPGQDYEQYF | TGTGCCAGTGCACCGGGACAGGATTACGAGCAGTACTTC
NA | TRBJ2-1 | NA | TRBV19 | CASSIYGLQSSYNEQFF | TGTGCCAGTAGTATTTATGGACTACAAAGCTCCTACAATGAGCAGTTCTTC
NA | TRBJ1-1 | many | TRBV12-3/TRBV12-4 | CASSFPGLEAFF | TGTGCCAGCAGCTTCCCCGGGCTGGAAGCTTTCTTT
TRBD2 | TRBJ2-3 | many | TRBV7-2 | CASSSTFGSGGRDTQYF | TGTGCCAGCAGCTCCACGTTTGGTAGCGGGGGAAGAGATACGCAGTATTTT
NA | TRBJ2-5 | NA | TRBV5-4 | CASSAARYETQYF | TGTGCCAGCAGCGCCGCGAGGTACGAGACCCAGTACTTC
TRBD1 | TRBJ2-5 | many | TRBV5-1 | CASSLQGAGETQYF | TGCGCCAGCAGCTTACAGGGGGCCGGGGAGACCCAGTACTTC
TRBD1 | TRBJ2-7 | many | TRBV28 | CASSNTGGATYEQYF | TGTGCCAGCAGTAACACAGGGGGCGCGACCTACGAGCAGTACTTC
NA | TRBJ2-3 | NA | TRBV20-1 | CSARSTRTTTQYF | TGCAGTGCTAGATCAACCCGGACTACGACGCAGTATTTT
NA | TRBJ2-2 | many | TRBV28 | CASSLMRHNTGELFF | TGTGCCAGCAGTTTAATGCGGCATAACACCGGGGAGCTGTTTTTT
NA | TRBJ2-1 | many | TRBV5-1 | CASSAWGSSYNEQFF | TGCGCCAGCAGCGCATGGGGCTCATCCTACAATGAGCAGTTCTTC
TRBD2 | TRBJ2-7 | many | TRBV3-1 | CASSQADSGRSFSYEQYF | TGTGCCAGCAGCCAAGCGGATAGCGGGAGAAGTTTCTCCTACGAGCAGTACTTC
NA | TRBJ2-5 | many | TRBV27 | CASSPIPAGETQYF | TGTGCCAGCAGTCCGATCCCTGCGGGAGAGACCCAGTACTTC
TRBD1 | TRBJ1-4 | few | TRBV19 | CASTRRQGNEKLFF | TGTGCCAGTACCCGTCGACAGGGGAATGAAAAACTGTTTTTT
TRBD2 | TRBJ2-1 | few | TRBV7-2 | CASSLSASGNLRNEQFF | TGTGCCAGCAGCTTAAGCGCTAGCGGGAATCTTCGAAATGAGCAGTTCTTC
NA | TRBJ2-1 | NA | TRBV2 | CASNDWGNEQFF | TGTGCCAGCAATGATTGGGGCAATGAGCAGTTCTTC
NA | TRBJ2-1 | few | TRBV7-2 | CASRFGYNEQFF | TGTGCCAGCCGTTTCGGCTACAATGAGCAGTTCTTC
TRBD2 | TRBJ2-3 | many | TRBV3-1 | CASSQRAGGVTDTQYF | TGTGCCAGCAGCCAACGAGCGGGAGGGGTGACAGATACGCAGTATTTT
TRBD2 | TRBJ2-3 | once | TRBV3-1 | CASSQDYSGGALTDTQYF | TGTGCCAGCAGCCAAGATTATAGCGGGGGGGCTCTCACAGATACGCAGTATTTT
TRBD2 | TRBJ2-7 | NA | TRBV27 | CASSLSASGSGNEQYF | TGTGCCAGCAGTTTATCGGCTAGCGGGAGTGGAAACGAGCAGTACTTC
NA | TRBJ2-1 | many | TRBV20-1 | CSGTGKYEQFF | TGCAGTGGAACAGGGAAATACGAGCAGTTCTTC
NA | TRBJ2-1 | many | TRBV7-8 | CASSSLNNSGGEQFF | TGTGCCAGCAGCTCCCTTAATAATAGCGGTGGTGAGCAGTTCTTC
TRBD1 | TRBJ1-5 | NA | TRBV28 | CASSILFGGQGAGRNQPQHF | TGTGCCAGCAGTATCCTTTTTGGCGGACAGGGGGCGGGAAGGAATCAGCCCCAGCATTTT
TRBD1 | TRBJ2-7 | few | TRBV28 | CASSLPTGVYEQYF | TGTGCCAGCAGTTTACCGACAGGGGTATACGAGCAGTACTTC
TRBD2 | TRBJ2-1 | many | TRBV4-1 | CASSQDLTSGIYNEQFF | TGCGCCAGCAGCCAAGACCTAACTAGCGGGATCTACAATGAGCAGTTCTTC
NA | TRBJ2-1 | many | TRBV27 | CASSLYRRNEQFF | TGTGCCAGCAGTTTATATCGGAGGAATGAGCAGTTCTTC
TRBD1 | TRBJ2-7 | few | TRBV20-1 | CSARGQVGIYEQYF | TGCAGTGCCAGAGGACAGGTCGGAATCTACGAGCAGTACTTC
NA | TRBJ2-3 | many | TRBV7-9 | CASSFNADTQYF | TGTGCCAGCAGCTTTAACGCAGATACGCAGTATTTT
NA | TRBJ1-1 | few | TRBV18 | CASSPPENTEAFF | TGTGCCAGCTCACCCCCAGAGAACACTGAAGCTTTCTTT
NA | TRBJ1-1 | many | TRBV29-1 | CSVQGWVTEAFF | TGCAGCGTTCAGGGGTGGGTAACTGAAGCTTTCTTT
TRBD2 | TRBJ2-7 | many | TRBV28 | CASSSPGLAVSYEQYF | TGTGCCAGCAGTTCGCCGGGACTAGCGGTCTCCTACGAGCAGTACTTC
NA | TRBJ2-5 | many | TRBV28 | CASSVLTVLEETQYF | TGTGCCAGCAGCGTTCTTACAGTGTTGGAAGAGACCCAGTACTTC
NA | TRBJ2-2 | many | TRBV7-2 | CASSLRFAGFTGELFF | TGTGCCAGCAGCTTACGATTCGCGGGATTTACCGGGGAGCTGTTTTTT
NA | TRBJ2-7 | many | TRBV3-1 | CASSLGPISYEQYF | TGTGCCAGCAGCCTGGGACCGATCTCCTACGAGCAGTACTTC
NA | TRBJ1-1 | many | TRBV12-3/TRBV12-4 | CASSQGEAFF | TGTGCCAGCAGCCAGGGGGAAGCTTTCTTT
NA | TRBJ2-1 | many | TRBV12-3/TRBV12-4 | CASTILGSFSEQFF | TGTGCCAGCACCATCTTGGGGTCGTTTTCTGAGCAGTTCTTC
TRBD1 | TRBJ2-7 | NA | TRBV7-9 | CASSATTQGAFYEQYF | TGTGCCAGCAGTGCAACGACACAGGGGGCTTTTTACGAGCAGTACTTC
NA | TRBJ1-5 | few | TRBV5-5 | CAISRTAYSNQPQHF | TGTGCCATAAGTAGGACGGCCTATAGCAATCAGCCCCAGCATTTT
NA | TRBJ2-2 | NA | TRBV7-2 | CASSLSGWGTGELFF | TGTGCCAGCAGCTTATCCGGATGGGGCACCGGGGAGCTGTTTTTT
NA | TRBJ1-5 | few | TRBV4-1 | CASSRFGQPQHF | TGCGCCAGCAGCCGGTTTGGTCAGCCCCAGCATTTT
TRBD1 | TRBJ1-2 | many | TRBV7-2 | CASSLGLGTGLGDGYTF | TGTGCCAGCAGCTTAGGCCTCGGGACAGGGCTGGGTGATGGCTACACCTTC
NA | TRBJ2-5 | few | TRBV9 | CASSTDSFQETQYF | TGTGCCAGCAGCACCGACAGTTTCCAAGAGACCCAGTACTTC
NA | TRBJ2-5 | many | TRBV7-9 | CASSPPEVWDQETQYF | TGTGCCAGCAGCCCCCCAGAGGTTTGGGACCAAGAGACCCAGTACTTC
NA | TRBJ1-3 | NA | TRBV7-2 | CASKKTGASGNTIYF | TGTGCCAGCAAGAAAACAGGAGCATCTGGAAACACCATATATTTT
TRBD1 | TRBJ1-1 | many | TRBV5-1 | CASSLAGTGNTEAFF | TGCGCCAGCAGCTTGGCAGGGACAGGTAACACTGAAGCTTTCTTT
NA | TRBJ1-5 | NA | TRBV24-1 | CATSAPDGDQPQHF | TGTGCCACCAGTGCCCCGGACGGGGATCAGCCCCAGCATTTT
NA | TRBJ1-2 | NA | TRBV7-2 | CASSVTGPAGYTF | TGTGCCAGCAGCGTGACCGGGCCAGCGGGCTACACCTTC
TRBD1 | TRBJ2-7 | NA | TRBV7-6 | CASSLEPGQGGYEQYF | TGTGCCAGCAGCTTAGAACCGGGACAGGGGGGTTACGAGCAGTACTTC
TRBD1 | TRBJ1-1 | many | TRBV29-1 | CSVGLGGGTHTEAFF | TGCAGCGTTGGGTTGGGAGGGGGCACCCACACTGAAGCTTTCTTT
TRBD2 | TRBJ2-1 | NA | TRBV7-6 | CASSPKPDLAGAGNEQFF | TGTGCCAGCAGCCCTAAACCTGATCTAGCGGGAGCTGGCAATGAGCAGTTCTTC
NA | TRBJ2-2 | many | TRBV10-2 | CASSAGAATGELFF | TGCGCCAGCAGTGCAGGGGCCGCCACCGGGGAGCTGTTTTTT
TRBD1 | TRBJ1-1 | many | TRBV12-3/TRBV12-4 | CASSPGTGMNTEAFF | TGTGCCAGCAGCCCCGGGACAGGAATGAACACTGAAGCTTTCTTT
NA | TRBJ1-1 | many | TRBV10-3 | CAIKGLNTEAFF | TGTGCCATCAAGGGACTGAACACTGAAGCTTTCTTT
NA | TRBJ2-1 | NA | TRBV18 | CASSNQGSYNEQFF | TGTGCCAGCTCAAATCAGGGGTCCTACAATGAGCAGTTCTTC
NA | TRBJ2-1 | many | TRBV12-3/TRBV12-4 | CASSLGLARNNEQFF | TGTGCCAGCAGTTTGGGCCTAGCGCGCAACAATGAGCAGTTCTTC
TRBD1 | TRBJ1-3 | few | TRBV12-3/TRBV12-4 | CASKGQGSGNTIYF | TGTGCCAGCAAGGGACAGGGTTCGGGAAACACCATATATTTT
NA | TRBJ2-5 | NA | TRBV3-1 | CASSQALRETQYF | TGTGCCAGCAGCCAAGCTCTGAGGGAGACCCAGTACTTC
NA | TRBJ2-2 | few | TRBV4-3 | CASSQAGRTGELFF | TGCGCCAGCAGCCAAGCTGGGAGGACCGGGGAGCTGTTTTTT
NA | TRBJ1-2 | NA | TRBV20-1 | CSARDRGTYGYTF | TGCAGTGCTAGAGATCGGGGAACCTATGGCTACACCTTC
TRBD2 | TRBJ2-3 | many | TRBV12-3/TRBV12-4 | CASSPRTSGITDTQYF | TGTGCCAGCAGCCCCCGGACTAGCGGTATCACAGATACGCAGTATTTT